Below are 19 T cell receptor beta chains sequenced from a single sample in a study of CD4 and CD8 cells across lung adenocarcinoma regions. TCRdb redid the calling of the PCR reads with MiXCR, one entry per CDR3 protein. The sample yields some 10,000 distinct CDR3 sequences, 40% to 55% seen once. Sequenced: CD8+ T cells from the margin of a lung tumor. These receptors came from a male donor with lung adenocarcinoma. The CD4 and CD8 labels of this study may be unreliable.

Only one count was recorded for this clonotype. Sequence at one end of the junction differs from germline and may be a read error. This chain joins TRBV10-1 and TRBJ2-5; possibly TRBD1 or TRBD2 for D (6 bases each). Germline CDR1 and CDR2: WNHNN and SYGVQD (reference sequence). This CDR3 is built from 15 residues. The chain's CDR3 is CARLLGGKSTDTQYF. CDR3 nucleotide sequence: TGCGCCAGGTTGCTGGGGGGCAAATCCACAGATACCCAGTATTTC.

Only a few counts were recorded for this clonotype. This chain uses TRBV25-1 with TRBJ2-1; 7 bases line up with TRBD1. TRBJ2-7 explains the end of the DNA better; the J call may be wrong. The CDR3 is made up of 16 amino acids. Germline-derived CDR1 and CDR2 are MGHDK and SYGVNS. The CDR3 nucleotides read TGTGCCAGCAGTTTCCCGAGGAGACAGGGCAGTGACGAGCAGTACTTC. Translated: CASSFPRRQGSDEQYF.

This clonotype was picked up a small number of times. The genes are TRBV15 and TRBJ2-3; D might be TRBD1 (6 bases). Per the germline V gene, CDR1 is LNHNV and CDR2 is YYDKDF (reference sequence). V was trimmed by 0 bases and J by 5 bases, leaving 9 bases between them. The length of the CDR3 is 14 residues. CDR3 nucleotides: TGTGCCACCAGCAGAGATGTCAGGGGAGATACGCAGTATTTT. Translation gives CATSRDVRGDTQYF.

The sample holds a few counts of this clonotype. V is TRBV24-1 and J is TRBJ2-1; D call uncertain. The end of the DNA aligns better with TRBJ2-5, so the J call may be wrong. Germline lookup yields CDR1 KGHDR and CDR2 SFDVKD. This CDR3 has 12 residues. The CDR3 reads CATSGQTETQYF. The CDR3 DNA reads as TGTGCCACCAGTGGGCAAACGGAGACCCAGTACTTC.

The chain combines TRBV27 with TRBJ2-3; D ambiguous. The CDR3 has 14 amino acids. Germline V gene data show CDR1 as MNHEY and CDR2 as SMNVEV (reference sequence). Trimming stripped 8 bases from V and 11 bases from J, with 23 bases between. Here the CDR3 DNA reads TGTGCCAGCTCGGCGCTGGTTAGCACAAATATGCAGTATTTT. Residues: CASSALVSTNMQYF.

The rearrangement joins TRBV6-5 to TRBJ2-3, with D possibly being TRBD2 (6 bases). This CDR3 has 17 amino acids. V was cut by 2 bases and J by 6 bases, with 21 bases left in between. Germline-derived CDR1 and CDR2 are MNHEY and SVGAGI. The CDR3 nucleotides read TGTGCCAGCAGTTACACCTTTGGGGGAGGATACGGTGATACGCAGTATTTT. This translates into CASSYTFGGGYGDTQYF.

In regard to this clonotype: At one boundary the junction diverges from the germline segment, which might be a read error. The CDR3, as DNA: TGCGCGGGCAGTGGGGGAGAAGACCAAGATACCCAGTACTTC. This encodes CAGSGGEDQDTQYF. The V call is TRBV10-1, the J call TRBJ2-1, with D possibly being TRBD1 or TRBD2 (5 bases each). The J call may be faulty, since TRBJ2-5 better matches the DNA end. This CDR3 spans 14 amino acids. CDR1 WNHNN and CDR2 SYGVQD come from the germline V gene (reference sequence).

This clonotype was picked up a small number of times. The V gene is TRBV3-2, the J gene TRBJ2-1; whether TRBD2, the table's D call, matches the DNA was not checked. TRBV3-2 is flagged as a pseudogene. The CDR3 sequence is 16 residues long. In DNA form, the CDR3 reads TGTGCCAGCAGCGACCCCGGGACTAGCGGGCTCAATGAGCAGTTCTTC. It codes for CASSDPGTSGLNEQFF.

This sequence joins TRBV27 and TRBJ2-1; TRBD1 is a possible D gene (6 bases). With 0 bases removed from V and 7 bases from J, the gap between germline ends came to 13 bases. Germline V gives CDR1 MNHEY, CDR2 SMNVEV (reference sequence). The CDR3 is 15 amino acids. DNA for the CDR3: TGTGCCAGCAGTTTATCCAGGGGCCTACTAAATGAGCAGTTCTTC. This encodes CASSLSRGLLNEQFF.

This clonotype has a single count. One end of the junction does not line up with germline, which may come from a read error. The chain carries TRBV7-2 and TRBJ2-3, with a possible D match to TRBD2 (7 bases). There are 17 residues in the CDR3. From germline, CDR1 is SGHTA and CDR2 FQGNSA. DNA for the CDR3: TGTGCCAGCAGCTTATCTGCTAGGGGGGGGGCGAAAGATACGCAGTATTTC. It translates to CASSLSARGGAKDTQYF.

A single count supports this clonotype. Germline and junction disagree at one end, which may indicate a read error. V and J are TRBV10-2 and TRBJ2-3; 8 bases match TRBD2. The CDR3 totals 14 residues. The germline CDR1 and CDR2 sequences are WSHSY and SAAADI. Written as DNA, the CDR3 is TGCGCGGGCATAGCGGGATGGGGCACAGATACGCAGTATTTC. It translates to CAGIAGWGTDTQYF.

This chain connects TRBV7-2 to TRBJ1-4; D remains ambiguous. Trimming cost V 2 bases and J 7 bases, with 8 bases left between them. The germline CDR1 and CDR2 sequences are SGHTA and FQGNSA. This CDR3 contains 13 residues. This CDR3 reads CASSLWSGEKLFF. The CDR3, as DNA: TGTGCCAGCAGCTTATGGTCGGGTGAAAAACTGTTTTTT.

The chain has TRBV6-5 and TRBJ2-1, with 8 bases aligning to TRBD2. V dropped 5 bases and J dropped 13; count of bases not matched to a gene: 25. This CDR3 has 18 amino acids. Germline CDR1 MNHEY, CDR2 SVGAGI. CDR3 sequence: CASSTRRASGYLKNIQFF. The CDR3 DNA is TGTGCCAGCAGTACCCGAAGGGCTAGCGGGTACCTAAAAAACATTCAGTTCTTC.

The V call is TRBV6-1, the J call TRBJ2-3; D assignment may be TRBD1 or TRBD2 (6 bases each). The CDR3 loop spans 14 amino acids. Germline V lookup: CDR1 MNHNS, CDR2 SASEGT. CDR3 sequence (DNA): TGTGCGGGCAGTGGGGGGCAGGGCCCAGATACGCAGTATTTT. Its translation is CAGSGGQGPDTQYF.

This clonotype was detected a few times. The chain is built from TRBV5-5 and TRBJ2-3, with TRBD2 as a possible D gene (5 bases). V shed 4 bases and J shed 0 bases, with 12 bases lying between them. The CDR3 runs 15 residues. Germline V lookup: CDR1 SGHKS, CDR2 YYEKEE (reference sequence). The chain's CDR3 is CASSRGLTSTDTQYF. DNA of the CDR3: TGTGCCAGCAGCCGTGGACTCACTAGCACAGATACGCAGTATTTT.

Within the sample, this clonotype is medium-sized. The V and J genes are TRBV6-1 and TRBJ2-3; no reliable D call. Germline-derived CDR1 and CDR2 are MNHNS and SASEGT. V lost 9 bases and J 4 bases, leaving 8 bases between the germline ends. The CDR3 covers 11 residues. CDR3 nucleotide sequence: TGTGCCAGGGTAGGAGCAGATACGCAGTATTTT. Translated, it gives CARVGADTQYF.

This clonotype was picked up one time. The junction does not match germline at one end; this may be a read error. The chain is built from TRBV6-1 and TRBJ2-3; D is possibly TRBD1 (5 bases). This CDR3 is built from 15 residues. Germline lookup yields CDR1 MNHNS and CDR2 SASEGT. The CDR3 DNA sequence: TGTGCCCGCACCCTGGGGCTGTGCGCCGAAGATACGCAGTACTTT. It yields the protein CARTLGLCAEDTQYF.

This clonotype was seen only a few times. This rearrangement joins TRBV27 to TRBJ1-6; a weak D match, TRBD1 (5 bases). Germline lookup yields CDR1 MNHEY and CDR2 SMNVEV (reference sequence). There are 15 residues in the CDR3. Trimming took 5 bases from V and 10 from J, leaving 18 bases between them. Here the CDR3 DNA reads TGTGCCAGCAGTCCTTACAACCCCAGGGACTCACCCCTCCACTTT. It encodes CASSPYNPRDSPLHF.

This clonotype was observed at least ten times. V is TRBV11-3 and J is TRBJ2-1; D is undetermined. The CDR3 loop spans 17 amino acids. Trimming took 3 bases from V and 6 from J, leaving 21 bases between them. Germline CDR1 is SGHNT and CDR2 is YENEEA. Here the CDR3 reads CASSFPRPPPSINEQFF. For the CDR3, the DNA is TGTGCCAGCAGCTTTCCTCGACCCCCTCCATCAATCAATGAGCAGTTCTTC.